Listed below are T cell receptor beta chains from one sample, sequenced in a study of blood T cell repertoires in COVID-19. Generated by immunoSEQ multiplex PCR, the TCRdb table keeps only in-frame clones and is missing some. The table lists roughly 100,000 clones, 91% of them singletons, with roughly 4.2% in the top ten. The sample taken for sequencing was peripheral blood. The source is a man aged 18 to 30 with acute or convalescent COVID-19. CDR3s include the opening cysteine and the closing phenylalanine or tryptophan. The D gene is left open where the match is weak. The size entry is marked missing in some rows and otherwise reads once, few, many or a size class.

clone size: NA
D gene: TRBD2
J gene: TRBJ2-7
V gene: TRBV4-2
CDR3 protein: CASSPWTSGAVHEQYF
CDR3 DNA: TGTGCCAGCAGCCCGTGGACTAGCGGGGCGGTTCACGAGCAGTACTTC

clone size: NA
D gene: TRBD2
J gene: TRBJ2-3
V gene: TRBV5-1
CDR3 protein: CASSDGTSGSTDTQYF
CDR3 DNA: TGCGCCAGCAGCGACGGGACTAGCGGAAGCACAGATACGCAGTATTTT

clone size: NA
D gene: NA
J gene: TRBJ1-5
V gene: TRBV4-1
CDR3 protein: CASSQEVGQGGQPQHF
CDR3 DNA: TGCGCCAGCAGCCAAGAAGTTGGGCAGGGCGGTCAGCCCCAGCATTTT

clone size: once
D gene: NA
J gene: TRBJ2-5
V gene: TRBV23-1
CDR3 protein: CASSQSCGTVRETQYF
CDR3 DNA: TGCGCCAGCAGTCAATCGTGCGGGACAGTAAGGGAGACCCAGTACTTC

clone size: few
D gene: TRBD1
J gene: TRBJ2-3
V gene: TRBV6-1
CDR3 protein: CASSEAGLPGQGSDTQYF
CDR3 DNA: TGTGCCAGCAGTGAAGCGGGGCTTCCGGGACAGGGATCAGATACGCAGTATTTT

clone size: NA
D gene: NA
J gene: TRBJ1-6
V gene: TRBV18
CDR3 protein: CASSPAGINSPLHF
CDR3 DNA: TGTGCCAGCTCACCGGCAGGGATCAATTCACCCCTCCACTTT

clone size: NA
D gene: TRBD1
J gene: TRBJ2-7
V gene: TRBV6-5
CDR3 protein: CATRQGPYEQYF
CDR3 DNA: TGTGCCACCCGACAGGGCCCCTACGAGCAGTACTTC

clone size: NA
D gene: TRBD1
J gene: TRBJ1-2
V gene: TRBV18
CDR3 protein: CASSQNRDSVYYTF
CDR3 DNA: TGTGCCAGCTCGCAGAACCGGGACAGCGTATACTACACCTTC

clone size: NA
D gene: NA
J gene: TRBJ2-1
V gene: TRBV5-6
CDR3 protein: CASTSYSGSEQFF
CDR3 DNA: TGTGCCAGCACCTCTTACTCCGGGAGCGAGCAGTTCTTC

clone size: NA
D gene: NA
J gene: TRBJ1-1
V gene: TRBV7-9
CDR3 protein: CASTPTLNTEAFF
CDR3 DNA: TGTGCCAGCACTCCGACACTCAACACTGAAGCTTTCTTT

clone size: NA
D gene: TRBD1
J gene: TRBJ2-7
V gene: TRBV6-2/TRBV6-3
CDR3 protein: CASSPGGTGEAQRGTTRAYEQYF
CDR3 DNA: TGTGCCAGCAGCCCAGGGGGGACAGGGGAGGCCCAGCGGGGGACTACTCGGGCCTACGAGCAGTACTTC

clone size: NA
D gene: TRBD2
J gene: TRBJ2-7
V gene: TRBV13
CDR3 protein: CASSRRGGRGIYEQYF
CDR3 DNA: TGTGCCAGCAGCAGACGGGGGGGGCGAGGGATCTACGAGCAGTACTTC

clone size: NA
D gene: NA
J gene: TRBJ2-3
V gene: TRBV24-1
CDR3 protein: CATSDQQGYEADTQYF
CDR3 DNA: TGTGCCACCAGTGATCAGCAGGGGTATGAGGCAGATACGCAGTATTTT

clone size: NA
D gene: TRBD1
J gene: TRBJ1-4
V gene: TRBV29-1
CDR3 protein: CSGLVDRPNEKLFF
CDR3 DNA: TGCAGCGGGCTAGTGGACAGGCCTAATGAAAAACTGTTTTTT

clone size: NA
D gene: TRBD1
J gene: TRBJ2-7
V gene: TRBV12-3/TRBV12-4
CDR3 protein: CASSLYRGGEQYF
CDR3 DNA: TGTGCCAGCAGTTTATACAGGGGTGGCGAGCAGTACTTC

clone size: NA
D gene: TRBD1
J gene: TRBJ2-7
V gene: TRBV5-5
CDR3 protein: CASGDRTYEQYF
CDR3 DNA: TGTGCCAGCGGGGACAGAACCTACGAGCAGTACTTC

clone size: few
D gene: TRBD1
J gene: TRBJ2-7
V gene: TRBV10-1
CDR3 protein: CASGQGRYYEQYF
CDR3 DNA: TGCGCCTCTGGACAGGGCCGGTACTACGAGCAGTACTTC

clone size: NA
D gene: TRBD2
J gene: TRBJ2-3
V gene: TRBV9
CDR3 protein: CASSVVTSFTDTQYF
CDR3 DNA: TGTGCCAGCAGCGTCGTGACTAGCTTTACAGATACGCAGTATTTT

clone size: NA
D gene: NA
J gene: TRBJ1-1
V gene: TRBV5-1
CDR3 protein: CASSSVGGLGTEAFF
CDR3 DNA: TGCGCCAGCAGCTCCGTCGGGGGGCTGGGCACTGAAGCTTTCTTT

clone size: once
D gene: NA
J gene: TRBJ2-5
V gene: TRBV12-3/TRBV12-4
CDR3 protein: CASRLNQETQYF
CDR3 DNA: TGTGCCAGCAGACTAAACCAAGAGACCCAGTACTTC

clone size: NA
D gene: NA
J gene: TRBJ1-6
V gene: TRBV19
CDR3 protein: CASSPSGGLDSPLHF
CDR3 DNA: TGTGCCAGTAGTCCATCGGGGGGGTTGGATTCACCCCTCCACTTT

clone size: NA
D gene: TRBD2
J gene: TRBJ2-1
V gene: TRBV7-9
CDR3 protein: CASSLLLAGEGNEQFF
CDR3 DNA: TGTGCCAGCAGCTTACTCCTAGCGGGAGAGGGGAATGAGCAGTTCTTC

clone size: once
D gene: TRBD1
J gene: TRBJ2-7
V gene: TRBV19
CDR3 protein: CASSPRPLTGTGTYEQYF
CDR3 DNA: TGTGCCAGTAGTCCCCGCCCCCTTACCGGGACAGGAACCTACGAGCAGTACTTC

clone size: NA
D gene: NA
J gene: TRBJ2-5
V gene: TRBV27
CDR3 protein: CASSLTGGTGLYQETQYF
CDR3 DNA: TGTGCCAGCAGCCTAACGGGGGGGACAGGGCTGTACCAAGAGACCCAGTACTTC

clone size: NA
D gene: TRBD1
J gene: TRBJ1-1
V gene: TRBV19
CDR3 protein: CASSIRTGGKGEAFF
CDR3 DNA: TGTGCCAGTAGTATCCGCACAGGGGGCAAGGGTGAAGCTTTCTTT

clone size: NA
D gene: TRBD1
J gene: TRBJ2-5
V gene: TRBV3-1/TRBV3-2
CDR3 protein: CASSQGQGRAETQYF
CDR3 DNA: TGTGCCAGCAGCCAAGGACAGGGGCGTGCAGAGACCCAGTACTTC

clone size: NA
D gene: NA
J gene: TRBJ2-7
V gene: TRBV4-2
CDR3 protein: CASSQRRGDEQYF
CDR3 DNA: TGTGCCAGCAGCCAAAGGCGGGGAGACGAGCAGTACTTC

clone size: NA
D gene: NA
J gene: TRBJ1-5
V gene: TRBV24-1
CDR3 protein: CATSYRDNQPQHF
CDR3 DNA: TGTGCCACCAGTTACAGGGATAATCAGCCCCAGCATTTT

clone size: NA
D gene: NA
J gene: TRBJ1-5
V gene: TRBV19
CDR3 protein: CASSPARQQNQPQHF
CDR3 DNA: TGTGCCAGTAGTCCCGCCAGACAGCAAAATCAGCCCCAGCATTTT